The clone carrying this T cell receptor beta chain appeared a few times. The CDR3 is 12 residues long. Trimming cost V 5 bases and J 4 bases, with 11 bases left between them. From germline, CDR1 is DFQATT and CDR2 SNEGSKA (reference sequence). These data come from a study of T cells after yellow fever vaccination. TCRdb re-derived calls from the 5' RACE reads in MiXCR, one entry per CDR3 protein. The sample carries around 340,000 distinct CDR3 sequences, approximately 9% recorded once. This TCR was recovered from a man younger than 35 who received the YFV17D yellow fever vaccine. The chain uses TRBV20-1 and TRBJ1-1; D is ambiguous. Sequenced material: PBMCs, taken on the day of the first yellow fever vaccination. The DNA for the CDR3 is TGCAGTGCTTCCTCAGTGGGCACTGAAGCTTTCTTT. Protein: CSASSVGTEAFF.